This is a list of T cell receptor beta chains from one sample in a study of long-term antiretroviral therapy in people with HIV. Clones were sequenced by immunoSEQ multiplex PCR, and TCRdb holds only the in-frame ones, with some missing. The sample includes roughly 17,000 clones, roughly nine tenths of them seen just once. This specimen consisted of unsorted PBMCs, obtained 3 years after starting antiretroviral therapy. These receptors originate from a man aged 50-60 years with HIV. Both conserved end residues are part of each CDR3. Each record gives: J gene, CDR3 length, V gene, CDR3 protein.

TRBJ1-5,16,TRBV5-6,CASSLAGTGARQPQHF
TRBJ1-1,13,TRBV19,CASVTTGNTEAFF
TRBJ1-5,17,TRBV19,CASRPEGSGTGGQPQHF
TRBJ2-1,14,TRBV29-1,CSVEDRGAFNEQFF
TRBJ2-7,13,TRBV7-2,CASSLGQVYEQYF
TRBJ1-2,15,TRBV10-3,CAISDSPPGLDGYTF
TRBJ1-2,13,TRBV25-1,CASRDDRVYGYTF
TRBJ1-1,13,TRBV27,CASSLSRGTEAFF
TRBJ1-4,16,TRBV27,CASSRTGGATNEKLFF
TRBJ1-6,15,TRBV4-3,CASSQDEGDNSPLHF
TRBJ1-2,14,TRBV10-3,CAIRLQGAGKGYTF
TRBJ2-2,19,TRBV4-1,CASSQDRPEDWLNTGELFF
TRBJ2-7,14,TRBV6-1,CASKGGTGFYEQYF
TRBJ2-3,16,TRBV10-3,CAIRGTSGGPEDTQYF
TRBJ2-1,16,TRBV7-2,CASSFATGYSYNEQFF
TRBJ1-5,14,TRBV30,CAWSPGQGGQPQHF
TRBJ2-3,14,TRBV7-3,CASSLKGGMDTQYF
TRBJ2-2,12,TRBV11-3,CASSSRAGELFF
TRBJ2-3,15,TRBV4-1,CASSQLESIMDTQYF
TRBJ1-1,13,TRBV7-8,CASSSMTGEEAFF
TRBJ1-1,14,TRBV7-2,CASSYSTQGTEAFF
TRBJ2-4,14,TRBV7-8,CASSLQTAKNIQYF
TRBJ1-1,10,TRBV6-6,CATWTTEAFF
TRBJ2-1,13,TRBV5-1,CASSLGGLGEQFF
TRBJ1-2,17,TRBV7-2,CASSLAGQEPANYGYTF
TRBJ1-4,16,TRBV30,CAWSVSGLVVRASLFF
TRBJ1-2,17,TRBV10-2,CASSESKLGTGKYGYTF
TRBJ2-3,15,TRBV29-1,CSVTGGGSSTDTQYF
TRBJ2-7,16,TRBV4-3,CASSQVGPPSSYEQYF